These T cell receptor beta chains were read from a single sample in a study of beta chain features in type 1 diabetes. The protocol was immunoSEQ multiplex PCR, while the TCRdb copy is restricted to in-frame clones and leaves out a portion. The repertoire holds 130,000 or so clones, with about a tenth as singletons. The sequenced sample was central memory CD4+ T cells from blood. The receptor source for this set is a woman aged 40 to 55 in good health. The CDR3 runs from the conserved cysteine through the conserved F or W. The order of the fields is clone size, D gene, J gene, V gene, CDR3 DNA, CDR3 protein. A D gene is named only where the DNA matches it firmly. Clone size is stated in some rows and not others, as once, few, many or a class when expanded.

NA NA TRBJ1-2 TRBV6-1 TGTGCCAGCAGTGAAGCACCCGGGACAAGCTATGGCTACACCTTC CASSEAPGTSYGYTF
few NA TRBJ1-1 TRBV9 TGTGCCAGCAGCCTCATGGCGGGTCGGGGAGGTACTGAAGCTTTCTTT CASSLMAGRGGTEAFF
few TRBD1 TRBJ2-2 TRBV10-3 TGTGCCATCACCGGACAGGGTAGCACCGGGGAGCTGTTTTTT CAITGQGSTGELFF
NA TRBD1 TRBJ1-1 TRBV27 TGTGCCAGCAGTCCAGGACAGGTTCCAACTGAAGCTTTCTTT CASSPGQVPTEAFF
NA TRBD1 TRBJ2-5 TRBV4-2 TGTGCCAGCAGCCAAAACAGGGGCCACTACCAAGAGACCCAGTACTTC CASSQNRGHYQETQYF
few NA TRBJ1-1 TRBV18 TGTGCCAGCTCACCGGGTGAGGGCACTGAAGCTTTCTTT CASSPGEGTEAFF
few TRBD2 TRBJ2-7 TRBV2 TGTGCCAGCCGGGGGAGGGAACTATACGAGCAGTACTTC CASRGRELYEQYF
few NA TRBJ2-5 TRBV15 TGTGCCACCAGCAGAGATAGGCTAGCCCAAGAGACCCAGTACTTC CATSRDRLAQETQYF
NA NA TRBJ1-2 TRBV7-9 TGCGCCAGCAGCCAAGAAGTACAGGGACAACTTGGAGGCTACACCTTC CASSQEVQGQLGGYTF
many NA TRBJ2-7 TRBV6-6 TGTGCCAGCTCGCGGGACAGATCCTACGAGCAGTACTTC CASSRDRSYEQYF
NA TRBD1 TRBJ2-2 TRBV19 TGTGCCAGTAGTAAAACCGGGACAGGGGTCACCGGGGAGCTGTTTTTT CASSKTGTGVTGELFF
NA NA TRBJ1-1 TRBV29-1 TGCAGCGAAGGGGCACTGTTTCCGACTGAAGCTTTCTTT CSEGALFPTEAFF
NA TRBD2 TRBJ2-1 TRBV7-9 TGTGCCAGCAGGAGCCAGCGGGGGTACGGTGAGCAGTTCTTC CASRSQRGYGEQFF
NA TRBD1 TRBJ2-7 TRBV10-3 TGTGCCGCCGCCGGGACAGGGTCGTACGAGCAGTACTTC CAAAGTGSYEQYF
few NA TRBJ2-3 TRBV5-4 TGTGCCAGCAGCTTGGCGGGTAGCAGAGATACGCAGTATTTT CASSLAGSRDTQYF